What follows describes a single T cell receptor (beta chain). Its antigen is currently unknown. Germline V CDR1 and CDR2: SGHTA, FQGNSA. Trimming took 2 bases from V and 2 from J; bases not matched to a gene: 10. CDR3 length: 17 residues. These data originate in a study of identical twins. Study-wide findings and caveats: Beta out-of-frame twin sharing showed a weaker excess.

TCRdb re-derived calls from the 5' RACE reads in MiXCR, one entry per CDR3 protein. Of about 210,000 distinct CDR3 sequences listed, approximately 9% are singletons. The genes are TRBV7-2 and TRBJ2-3; 7 nucleotides agree with TRBD2. The clonotype comes from a young woman in good health. What was sequenced was memory (CD45RO+) T cells sorted from blood. The CDR3 spells CASSLRMARGSTDTQYF. Written as DNA, the CDR3 is TGTGCCAGCAGCTTAAGGATGGCGCGGGGGTCCACAGATACGCAGTATTTT.